Presented here are 24 T cell receptor beta chains from one specimen sequenced in a study of cytomegalovirus exposure and HLA in healthy donors. Researchers ran the PCR with 60 Vbeta and 13 Jbeta primers. The protocol was immunoSEQ multiplex PCR, while the TCRdb copy is restricted to in-frame clones and leaves out a portion. Seen here are approximately 190,000 clones, almost 70% observed once, and the top ten hold 2% to 3%. Sequenced: PBMCs. All receptors come from a man aged 35-49 years in good health and CMV-seropositive.

In regard to this clone: Other DNA sequences from this sample encode an identical CDR3 as well. This rearrangement joins TRBV5-1 to TRBJ1-3; a possible D gene is TRBD1 (5 bases). The V end lost 0 bases, the J end lost 0 bases, and 7 bases lay between the germline ends. CDR3 length: 15 amino acids. Germline V lookup: CDR1 SGHRS, CDR2 YFSETQ. The CDR3 loop is CASSLDTGSGNTIYF. For the CDR3, the DNA is TGCGCCAGCAGCTTGGATACAGGCTCTGGAAACACCATATATTTT.

V is TRBV27 and J is TRBJ2-5, with TRBD1 identical over 7 bases. Per germline, CDR1 MNHEY and CDR2 SMNVEV (reference sequence). V lost 4 bases to trimming and J lost 5 bases; unmatched junction nucleotides: 10. The CDR3 loop spans 15 amino acids. CDR3 coding DNA: TGTGCCAGCAGTTCAAAAAACAGGGGTTCGGAGACCCAGTACTTC. Protein: CASSSKNRGSETQYF.

This sequence joins TRBV5-1 and TRBJ2-5, with 9 bases that match TRBD1. J was trimmed by 2 bases and V by 0 bases; bases with no gene match: 2. Germline V gives CDR1 SGHRS, CDR2 YFSETQ. CDR3 length: 15 residues. CDR3 loop: CASSLGDRVQETQYF. The CDR3 DNA reads as TGCGCCAGCAGCTTGGGGGACAGGGTGCAAGAGACCCAGTACTTC.

This chain uses TRBV11-2 with TRBJ2-4; D perhaps matches TRBD1 (5 bases). Germline CDR1 SGHAT, CDR2 FQNNGV. V lost 2 bases to trimming and J lost 0 bases, with 11 bases between them. The CDR3 contains 16 residues. The CDR3 protein is CASSLFRGTAKNIQYF. The DNA of the CDR3 is TGTGCCAGCAGCTTATTTAGGGGAACAGCCAAAAACATTCAGTACTTC.

This clone was detected only a few times. The chain uses TRBV7-2 and TRBJ1-1; D not resolved. Trimming cost V 0 bases and J 1 base, with 9 bases left between them. The CDR3 runs 15 residues. Germline CDR1 is SGHTA and CDR2 is FQGNSA. CDR3 sequence (DNA): TGTGCCAGCAGCTTAGCGAGGTATCGGAACACTGAAGCTTTCTTT. It translates to CASSLARYRNTEAFF. Together with reference TRBV7-2 and TRBJ1-1, the CDR3 gives the full variable domain: GAGVSQSPSNKVTEKGKDVELRCDPISGHTALYWYRQSLGQGLEFLIYFQGNSAPDKSGLPSDRFSAERTGGSVSTLTIQRTQQEDSAVYLCASSLARYRNTEAFFGQGTRLTVV.

This clone was detected only once. The V and J genes are TRBV29-1 and TRBJ2-7; 9 bases match TRBD1. The CDR3 consists of 15 residues. The germline CDR1 and CDR2 sequences are SQVTM and ANQGSEA. V was clipped by 5 bases and J by 0 bases; unmatched bases: 8. In DNA, the CDR3 is TGCAGCGTTCGGGGACAGGGTCACCGCTCCTACGAGCAGTACTTC. Translated: CSVRGQGHRSYEQYF.

This chain links TRBV9 with TRBJ1-4; possible D gene TRBD1, 5 bases. The CDR3 consists of 15 residues. The germline CDR1 and CDR2 sequences are SGDLS and YYNGEE. The ends were cut back, 4 bases at V and 7 bases at J, with 17 bases in the middle. As DNA, the CDR3 is TGTGCCAGCAGCCCCCAGGCAAGGGGCAGTGAAAAACTGTTTTTT. It translates to CASSPQARGSEKLFF.

The chain links TRBV5-1 to TRBJ1-2; 7 nucleotides line up with TRBD1. The CDR3 contains 13 residues. The J segment lost 4 bases and the V segment lost 8 bases, leaving 8 bases of the junction unmatched. CDR1 and CDR2 (germline): SGHRS, YFSETQ. CDR3: CASATGTVYGYTF. The DNA for the CDR3 is TGCGCCAGTGCGACCGGGACAGTCTATGGCTACACCTTC.

The genes are TRBV25-1 and TRBJ2-7; 9 positions match TRBD1. The CDR3 is 13 residues long. V was clipped by 6 bases and J by 7 bases; unmatched bases: 7. Germline V CDR1 and CDR2: MGHDK, SYGVNS. CDR3 in amino acids: CASRDAGTGEQYF. CDR3 sequence (DNA): TGTGCCAGCAGGGACGCCGGGACAGGGGAGCAGTACTTC.

The V and J genes are TRBV10-3 and TRBJ1-1, with 8 nucleotides matching TRBD1. The V gene's germline CDR1 is ENHRY and CDR2 SYGVKD. The CDR3 is 16 residues long. V lost 4 bases, J lost 6 bases, and 13 bases stayed unmatched. Written as DNA, the CDR3 is TGTGCCATCAGTGGGACTCCCGGACAGGGAAGTTCTGAAGCTTTCTTT. Protein: CAISGTPGQGSSEAFF.

The chain employs TRBV19 and TRBJ2-7; maybe TRBD1 (6 bases). The germline V gene encodes CDR1 LNHDA and CDR2 SQIVND (reference sequence). Trimming left V 9 bases short and J 3 bases short, with 21 bases between. The CDR3 length is 15 residues. The CDR3 loop is CASQYSGTPFYEQYF. As DNA, the CDR3 is TGTGCCAGCCAATATTCCGGGACACCCTTCTACGAGCAGTACTTC.

The genes are TRBV14 and TRBJ2-7; the D gene is possibly TRBD2 (6 bases). The CDR3 extends over 13 amino acids. V was clipped by 5 bases and J by 12 bases, with 20 bases between them. Per germline, CDR1 SGHDN and CDR2 FVKESK. CDR3: CASSTRGLSGPYF. The CDR3 region has the DNA TGTGCCAGCAGCACGCGGGGACTCTCGGGGCCGTACTTC.

This chain links TRBV7-9 with TRBJ1-3; D perhaps matches TRBD1 (5 bases). Per germline, CDR1 SEHNR and CDR2 FQNEAQ (reference sequence). CDR3 size: 14 residues. V was clipped by 5 bases and J by 0 bases, with 8 bases between them. The CDR3 region is CASSPDISGNTIYF. For the CDR3, the DNA is TGTGCCAGCAGCCCGGACATCTCTGGAAACACCATATATTTT.

The rearrangement uses TRBV10-3 and TRBJ2-1, with TRBD2 as a possible D gene (5 bases). Germline CDR1 and CDR2: ENHRY and SYGVKD. The CDR3 spans 17 residues. The V end was cut by 0 bases, the J end by 5 bases, with 17 bases between. The CDR3 spells CAISESKGTGLNNEQFF. CDR3 bases: TGTGCCATCAGTGAGTCGAAAGGAACGGGGTTAAACAATGAGCAGTTCTTC.

The chain combines TRBV11-2 with TRBJ1-5; D gene ambiguous. This CDR3 contains 13 residues. Germline CDR1 is SGHAT and CDR2 is FQNNGV. V dropped 8 bases and J dropped 2 bases, with 10 bases sitting between them. Here the CDR3 DNA reads TGTGCCAGCGCATTCTCGGGCAATCAGCCCCAGCATTTT. Its protein is CASAFSGNQPQHF.

In its sample, this clone was seen a few times. V and J are TRBV27 and TRBJ1-5; unclear D gene. The CDR3 sequence is 15 residues long. Germline V gene sequence: CDR1 MNHEY, CDR2 SMNVEV (reference sequence). Trimming removed 5 bases at V and 1 base at J, with 12 bases between. The CDR3 DNA follows: TGTGCCAGCAGTAGGACGGGATCAAGCAATCAGCCCCAGCATTTT. It specifies CASSRTGSSNQPQHF.

The chain links TRBV6-5 to TRBJ2-7; D remains ambiguous. V lost 4 bases and J 0 bases, leaving 10 bases between the germline ends. CDR1 is MNHEY, CDR2 SVGAGI, per germline. This CDR3 has 14 amino acids. The DNA for the CDR3 is TGTGCCAGCAGTTCTTCCGCGGACTCCTACGAGCAGTACTTC. This gives the protein CASSSSADSYEQYF.

This clone appeared once. The V call is TRBV13, the J call TRBJ2-2; D is uncertain. In germline, CDR1 is PRHDT, CDR2 FYEKMQ (reference sequence). This CDR3 comprises 12 residues. Trimming pared 5 bases from V and 4 bases from J, leaving 5 bases between. DNA for the CDR3: TGTGCCAGCAGCCTAAGCACCGGGGAGCTGTTTTTT. Residues: CASSLSTGELFF. Full variable domain (rest looked up from reference TRBV13 and TRBJ2-2): AAGVIQSPRHLIKEKRETATLKCYPIPRHDTVYWYQQGPGQDPQFLISFYEKMQSDKGSIPDRFSAQQFSDYHSELNMSSLELGDSALYFCASSLSTGELFFGEGSRLTVL.

V gene TRBV5-1 combines with J gene TRBJ1-4; a possible D gene is TRBD1 (6 bases). The CDR3 spans 17 residues. Trimming shortened V by 4 bases and J by 4 bases, and 20 bases separated the two germline ends. Germline-derived CDR1 and CDR2 are SGHRS and YFSETQ. The CDR3 bases are TGCGCCAGCAGCCCGAGGACCACAGGGCAGATTAATGAAAAACTGTTTTTT. Its protein is CASSPRTTGQINEKLFF.

Concerning this clone: Other DNA sequences in the sample encode the same CDR3. The rearrangement joins TRBV15 to TRBJ2-7, with a weak D call TRBD1 (6 bases). The V gene lost 2 bases and the J gene lost 0 bases, with 8 bases spanning the gap. CDR1 and CDR2 (germline): LNHNV, YYDKDF (reference sequence). This CDR3 is built from 14 residues. CDR3 protein: CATSRQGPSYEQYF. CDR3 bases: TGTGCCACCAGCAGACAGGGGCCCTCCTACGAGCAGTACTTC.

The chain combines TRBV4-3 with TRBJ2-3; D is unresolved. Germline-derived CDR1 and CDR2 are LGHNA and YSLEER. The germline V and J ends were trimmed by 0 bases and 1 base, with 11 bases remaining between them. CDR3 size: 16 residues. CDR3 in DNA: TGCGCCAGCAGCCAAGACTGGCCCTTACGCACAGATACGCAGTATTTT. It translates to CASSQDWPLRTDTQYF.

This chain connects TRBV29-1 to TRBJ2-3; 9 positions match TRBD2. Germline CDR1 and CDR2: SQVTM and ANQGSEA. Trimming at V came to 8 bases and at J to 6 bases, leaving 9 bases not matched to a gene. The CDR3 loop spans 13 amino acids. CDR3 DNA sequence: TGCAGCTCAAGGCGGGGGGGGCTGGATACGCAGTATTTT. The encoded protein is CSSRRGGLDTQYF.

The chain uses TRBV5-4 and TRBJ2-3; 7 nucleotides line up with TRBD2. There are 14 residues in the CDR3. Germline assignment: CDR1 SGHNT and CDR2 YYREEE (reference sequence). The ends lost 3 bases at V and 1 base at J; junction bases unmatched: 2. The CDR3 is CASSSTSGTDTQYF. DNA for the CDR3: TGTGCCAGCAGCTCCACTAGCGGCACAGATACGCAGTATTTT.

The chain carries TRBV2 and TRBJ2-3, with 8 bases aligning to TRBD1. The CDR3 length is 14 residues. Germline V gives CDR1 SNHLY, CDR2 FYNNEI. V lost 8 bases to trimming and J lost 0 bases; unmatched junction nucleotides: 4. Here the CDR3 reads CASDNRGSTDTQYF. The CDR3, as DNA: TGTGCCAGCGATAACAGGGGGAGCACAGATACGCAGTATTTT.